A single TCR beta chain is shown here with its context. These data come from a study of long-term antiretroviral therapy in people with HIV. With survey level as its setting, the immunoSEQ assay was v3.0. Method: immunoSEQ multiplex PCR; TCRdb's copy keeps in-frame clones and lacks some. The profile covers about 23,000 clones, with around 80% appearing a single time and approximately 5% taken by the ten largest. V was shortened by 4 bases and J by 8 bases, with 17 bases between the two germline ends. The CDR3 sequence is 14 residues long. Germline CDR1 SGHDN, CDR2 FVKESK. The receptor comes from a man aged 45-65 years with HIV. The genes are TRBV14 and TRBJ1-2; possible D gene TRBD1, 6 bases. This specimen consisted of unsorted PBMCs, obtained 0.3 years after starting antiretroviral therapy. Here the CDR3 reads CASSPGTILRGYTF. Written as DNA, the CDR3 is TGTGCCAGCAGCCCAGGGACAATACTGAGAGGCTACACCTTC.